These 25 T cell receptor beta chains share one sample of origin, sequenced in a study of graft-versus-host responses after intestinal transplantation. The antigens of these receptors remain unknown. Sequencing was performed with immunoSEQ multiplex PCR; in TCRdb, only in-frame clones are kept and a portion is missing. The sample shows tens of thousands of clones, about 94% of them seen only once. The material was unstimulated CD4+ T cells sorted from spleen or lymph node cells, obtained before transplant. The receptor set was obtained from a human donor who was the organ donor for an intestinal transplant.

The DNA for the CDR3 is TGTGCCAGCTCACCCATACGGACTAGCGGGGGGGCGAAAGATACGCAGTATTTT. This codes for CASSPIRTSGGAKDTQYF. The genes are TRBV18 and TRBJ2-3, with 15 bases fitting TRBD2. V lost 3 bases to trimming and J lost 5 bases; unmatched junction nucleotides: 9. The CDR3 length is 18 residues. Germline lookup yields CDR1 KGHSH and CDR2 LQKENI.

This clone has a single count. The genes are TRBV11-1 and TRBJ1-1; D is perhaps TRBD1 (6 bases). The CDR3 contains 16 residues. The V gene lost 4 bases and the J gene lost 4 bases, with 19 bases spanning the gap. CDR1 is SGHAT, CDR2 FQDESV, per germline (reference sequence). This CDR3 is CASSSPKTGPITEAFF. The CDR3 nucleotides read TGTGCCAGCAGCTCGCCAAAAACAGGGCCAATCACTGAAGCTTTCTTT. Supplemented by reference TRBV11-1 and TRBJ1-1, the full variable domain reads EAEVAQSPRYKITEKSQAVAFWCDPISGHATLYWYRQILGQGPELLVQFQDESVVDDSQLPKDRFSAERLKGVDSTLKIQPAELGDSAMYLCASSSPKTGPITEAFFGQGTRLTVV.

The chain links TRBV10-2 to TRBJ2-7, with TRBD2 matching over 11 bases. Trimming cost V 6 bases and J 3 bases; bases outside gene matches: 4. The germline CDR1 and CDR2 sequences are WSHSY and SAAADI. CDR3 length equals 14 residues. In nucleotides, the CDR3 is TGCGCCAGCAGGGGGACTAGCGGAGACTACGAGCAGTACTTC. Translation: CASRGTSGDYEQYF.

The chain has TRBV7-2 and TRBJ1-5; no clear D gene. The CDR3 consists of 14 residues. The germline CDR1 and CDR2 sequences are SGHTA and FQGNSA. V shed 1 base and J shed 0 bases, with 4 bases lying between them. The CDR3 DNA reads TGTGCCAGCAGCTTAGGACATAGCAATCAGCCCCAGCATTTT. It encodes CASSLGHSNQPQHF. Drawing the rest from reference TRBV7-2 and TRBJ1-5, the complete variable domain is GAGVSQSPSNKVTEKGKDVELRCDPISGHTALYWYRQSLGQGLEFLIYFQGNSAPDKSGLPSDRFSAERTGGSVSTLTIQRTQQEDSAVYLCASSLGHSNQPQHFGDGTRLSIL.

The chain uses TRBV5-1 and TRBJ2-3, with D tentatively TRBD1 (6 bases). Germline assignment: CDR1 SGHRS and CDR2 YFSETQ. This CDR3 comprises 16 residues. Trimming left V 0 bases short and J 4 bases short, with 15 bases between. CDR3 DNA: TGCGCCAGCAGCTTGGTTCCAGGGGTGGACCCAGATACGCAGTATTTT. Encoded protein: CASSLVPGVDPDTQYF.

The V and J genes are TRBV25-1 and TRBJ1-3; the D is unclear. The CDR3 is made up of 13 amino acids. Germline CDR1 and CDR2: MGHDK and SYGVNS. Deletions cut 4 bases from V and 0 bases from J, with 4 bases between. The CDR3, as DNA: TGTGCCAGCAGTGCCAACTCTGGAAACACCATATATTTT. It yields the protein CASSANSGNTIYF.

The CDR3 DNA follows: TGCAGCGTTCTCGGTAGGTTGAACACTGAAGCTTTCTTT. As protein: CSVLGRLNTEAFF. The chain uses TRBV29-1 and TRBJ1-1; no clear D. The V gene's germline CDR1 is SQVTM and CDR2 ANQGSEA. The CDR3 contains 13 residues. V was clipped by 5 bases and J by 0 bases, with 10 bases between them.

The chain combines TRBV7-9 with TRBJ2-3; D unclear. The CDR3 is 12 residues long. The V gene lost 1 base and the J gene lost 3 bases, with 2 bases spanning the gap. Germline V gene data show CDR1 as SEHNR and CDR2 as FQNEAQ (reference sequence). This CDR3 is CASSLDTDTQYF. The CDR3 bases are TGTGCCAGCAGCTTAGATACAGATACGCAGTATTTT.

This chain links TRBV29-1 with TRBJ1-5, with 9 bases lining up with TRBD1. The V gene's germline CDR1 is SQVTM and CDR2 ANQGSEA. The CDR3 has 16 residues. CDR3 bases: TGCAGGTTCCGGGACAGGGATAAAAATAGCAATCAGCCCCAGCATTTT. Translating gives CRFRDRDKNSNQPQHF.

This CDR3 is CASSSPLTRTSWSTEAFF. The DNA for the CDR3 is TGTGCCAGCAGCTCTCCCCTAACACGTACCAGTTGGAGCACTGAAGCTTTCTTT. The chain joins TRBV11-2 to TRBJ1-1, with D uncertain. This CDR3 comprises 18 residues. The ends were cut back, 4 bases at V and 4 bases at J, with 25 bases in the middle. The germline V gene encodes CDR1 SGHAT and CDR2 FQNNGV.

V usage is TRBV2 and J usage is TRBJ2-5; TRBD1 is a possible D gene (7 bases). The germline gives CDR1 SNHLY, CDR2 FYNNEI. The germline V and J ends were trimmed by 6 bases and 2 bases, with 10 bases remaining between them. CDR3 length: 13 residues. CDR3 residues: CASRAGQQETQYF. The CDR3 DNA is TGTGCCAGCAGGGCGGGACAGCAAGAGACCCAGTACTTC.

The chain has TRBV6-5 and TRBJ2-7; D is tentatively TRBD1 or TRBD2 (5 bases each). The CDR3 has 14 residues. Trimming pared 5 bases from V and 2 bases from J, leaving 13 bases between. Looked up from germline, CDR1 is MNHEY and CDR2 is SVGAGI. This CDR3 is CASSQGTDTYEQYF. For the CDR3, the DNA is TGTGCCAGCAGTCAAGGGACGGATACCTACGAGCAGTACTTC.

The chain carries TRBV10-3 and TRBJ1-2, with TRBD1 as a possible D gene (6 bases). Trimming cost V 6 bases and J 3 bases, with 14 bases left between them. Germline V lookup: CDR1 ENHRY, CDR2 SYGVKD. The CDR3 runs 14 residues. As DNA, the CDR3 is TGTGCCATCAGCTCACAGGGATTCGACTATGGCTACACCTTC. This codes for CAISSQGFDYGYTF.

The J gene is TRBJ2-7, the V gene TRBV7-8; D possibly corresponds to TRBD1 (5 bases). Germline CDR1 SGHVS, CDR2 FQNEAQ. Trimming took off 2 bases at V and 2 bases at J, with 10 bases between the two ends. This CDR3 is 14 amino acids long. This CDR3 reads CASSLSQGTYEQYF. CDR3 DNA sequence: TGTGCCAGCAGCTTAAGTCAGGGAACCTACGAGCAGTACTTC.

The V gene is TRBV7-2, the J gene TRBJ1-2; no reliable D call. CDR1 SGHTA and CDR2 FQGNSA come from the germline V gene. This CDR3 contains 12 residues. V was trimmed by 0 bases and J by 8 bases, leaving 7 bases between them. This chain's CDR3 is CASSLAGSGYTF. In nucleotides, the CDR3 is TGTGCCAGCAGCTTAGCTGGGAGCGGCTACACCTTC.

CDR3 protein: CASNPRTGSNTGELFF. The DNA of the CDR3 is TGTGCCAGCAATCCAAGGACAGGGTCGAACACCGGGGAGCTGTTTTTT. V is TRBV19 and J is TRBJ2-2; 8 bases are a match to TRBD1. The V gene end was trimmed by 9 bases and the J gene end by 0 bases; junction bases not matched to a gene: 9. The CDR3 loop spans 16 amino acids. From germline, CDR1 is LNHDA and CDR2 SQIVND (reference sequence).

The V and J genes are TRBV11-3 and TRBJ1-1, with D perhaps TRBD1 (5 bases). The V end was cut by 1 base, the J end by 4 bases, with 16 bases between. The CDR3 covers 16 residues. The V gene's germline CDR1 is SGHNT and CDR2 YENEEA. CDR3 amino acids: CASSLVSGLRGTEAFF. CDR3 in DNA: TGTGCCAGCAGCTTAGTTTCGGGACTGCGGGGCACTGAAGCTTTCTTT.

Of note for this clone: At the DNA level, this CDR3 is encoded by other sequences in the same sample as well. J is TRBJ1-5 and V is TRBV5-4; D is undetermined. This CDR3 comprises 12 residues. The germline V gene has CDR1 SGHNT and CDR2 YYREEE (reference sequence). V was pared by 0 bases and J by 3 bases, with 1 base between. The CDR3 DNA follows: TGTGCCAGCAGCTTGGACAATCAGCCCCAGCATTTT. Encoded protein: CASSLDNQPQHF.

Of note for this clone: The same CDR3 also results from other DNA sequences found in this sample. This chain links TRBV6-6 with TRBJ2-7; D is ambiguous. Germline CDR1 is MNHNY and CDR2 is SVGAGI (reference sequence). The CDR3 spans 14 residues. The V end lost 6 bases, the J end lost 2 bases, and 14 bases lay between the germline ends. The CDR3 sequence is CASSYNHGPYEQYF. CDR3 sequence (DNA): TGTGCCAGCAGCTATAATCACGGTCCCTACGAGCAGTACTTC.

The V gene is TRBV29-1, the J gene TRBJ1-1, with D unresolved. The CDR3 is made up of 14 amino acids. The germline V gene encodes CDR1 SQVTM and CDR2 ANQGSEA. The germline V and J ends were trimmed by 6 bases and 4 bases, with 18 bases remaining between them. The CDR3 here is CSVREGIVVTEAFF. In DNA, the CDR3 is TGCAGCGTGCGGGAAGGGATTGTGGTCACTGAAGCTTTCTTT.

This chain joins TRBV4-3 and TRBJ2-7; D is undetermined. The length of the CDR3 is 11 residues. CDR1 is LGHNA and CDR2 is YSLEER in the germline V gene. V lost 6 bases, J lost 3 bases, and 6 bases lay in between. CDR3 protein: CASSQSYEQYF. In DNA form, the CDR3 reads TGCGCCAGCAGTCAGAGCTACGAGCAGTACTTC.

V usage is TRBV7-2 and J usage is TRBJ1-5; weak D call: TRBD1 (5 bases). Trimming stripped 1 base from V and 6 bases from J, with 10 bases between. This CDR3 contains 14 residues. Germline CDR1 is SGHTA and CDR2 is FQGNSA. This chain's CDR3 is CASSLVGGTQPQHF. The CDR3 coding sequence is TGTGCCAGCAGCTTAGTGGGGGGAACTCAGCCCCAGCATTTT.

The chain is built from TRBV5-1 and TRBJ2-1; D call uncertain. Between the trimmed V and J ends, which lost 0 bases and 0 bases, there was a span of 7 bases. Germline assignment: CDR1 SGHRS and CDR2 YFSETQ. The CDR3 runs 15 residues. This CDR3 is CASSLAGTSYNEQFF. The CDR3 region has the DNA TGCGCCAGCAGCTTGGCCGGAACCTCCTACAATGAGCAGTTCTTC.

This chain uses TRBV6-6 with TRBJ2-1, with 10 bases matching TRBD2. Germline values: CDR1 MNHNY, CDR2 SVGAGI (reference sequence). The CDR3 length is 16 residues. J was trimmed by 8 bases and V by 2 bases; bases with no gene match: 9. The CDR3, as DNA: TGTGCCAGCAGTTACGGTAGCGGGGGGCCAGGGGATGAGCAGTTCTTC. Translated: CASSYGSGGPGDEQFF.

The genes are TRBV30 and TRBJ2-5; perhaps TRBD2 as D (6 bases). This CDR3 has 15 residues. Trimming took off 4 bases at V and 2 bases at J, with 17 bases between the two ends. The germline V gene has CDR1 GTSNPN and CDR2 SVGIG (reference sequence). The chain's CDR3 is CAWTKSGTGQETQYF. CDR3 coding DNA: TGTGCCTGGACTAAGTCCGGGACTGGGCAAGAGACCCAGTACTTC. The whole variable domain, filled in from reference TRBV30 and TRBJ2-5, reads SQTIHQWPATLVQPVGSPLSLECTVEGTSNPNLYWYRQAAGRGLQLLFYSVGIGQISSEVPQNLSASRPQDRQFILSSKKLLLSDSGFYLCAWTKSGTGQETQYFGPGTRLLVL.